The 18 T cell receptor beta chains in this list originate from one sample, sequenced in a study of T cells expressing NK-cell markers. Each CDR3 protein gets one entry in TCRdb, which reprocessed the 5' RACE reads and gives no DNA. The repertoire shows about 460,000 distinct CDR3 sequences; the top ten hold over 1.3%. The specimen sequenced was blood T cells: a sorted CD56 or NKG2C T cell subset, CD4+ or CD8+ T cells, or bulk PBMC T cells (not recorded which). Receptors originate from a woman in her fifties or sixties in good health.

The rearrangement uses TRBV12-3 or TRBV12-4 and TRBJ1-1; absent DNA, TCRdb's TRBD1 call cannot be checked. CDR3 length equals 16 residues. The CDR3 loop is CASSAPQGSGNTEAFF.

This rearrangement joins TRBV7-8 to TRBJ2-1; with no DNA, the TCRdb D assignment of TRBD2 cannot be verified. Germline CDR1 reads SGHVS; CDR2 reads FQNEAQ. There are 12 residues in the CDR3. CDR3 sequence reads: CASSWTANEQFF.

This chain links TRBV12-3 or TRBV12-4 with TRBJ2-2; with no DNA, the TCRdb D assignment of TRBD1 cannot be verified. This CDR3 is 15 amino acids long. CDR3 residues: CASSLGATGGRRLFF.

The V gene is TRBV12-3 or TRBV12-4, the J gene TRBJ2-2; TCRdb returns TRBD1, unconfirmable since there is no DNA. This CDR3 has 14 amino acids. This chain's CDR3 is CASSPMPGSGELFF.

The V gene is TRBV5-1, the J gene TRBJ1-3; TCRdb gives TRBD1 as the D gene, but with no DNA this cannot be confirmed. Per germline, CDR1 SGHRS and CDR2 YFSETQ. This CDR3 is 14 amino acids long. The chain's CDR3 is CASSPEGDGNTIYF.

V usage is TRBV25-1 and J usage is TRBJ2-1. Germline-derived CDR1 and CDR2 are MGHDK and SYGVNS. There are 14 residues in the CDR3. The CDR3 region is CASRTGSSYNEQFF.

The chain couples TRBV10-3 to TRBJ1-5. CDR1 ENHRY and CDR2 SYGVKD come from the germline V gene. The CDR3 consists of 14 residues. CDR3 protein: CATTTDSNNQPQHF.

The CDR3: CSAPHWTSTDTQYF. The gene calls are TRBV20-1 and TRBJ2-3; TCRdb names TRBD1, which stays unverified in the absence of DNA. This CDR3 contains 14 residues. CDR1 DFQATT and CDR2 SNEGSKA come from the germline V gene (reference sequence).

This chain uses TRBV20-1 with TRBJ1-2; TCRdb reports TRBD1, a call that lacks DNA to check it against. Germline CDR1 and CDR2: DFQATT and SNEGSKA (reference sequence). The CDR3 is 16 amino acids. The CDR3 sequence is CSAQPGQVQGGYGYTF.

V usage is TRBV11-1 and J usage is TRBJ2-1; TCRdb lists TRBD1, though no DNA is available to test this call. In germline, CDR1 is SGHAT, CDR2 FQDESV (reference sequence). This CDR3 comprises 13 residues. The CDR3 sequence is CASSLTPRGEQFF.

The chain is built from TRBV6-5 and TRBJ1-3. The CDR3 extends over 11 amino acids. Germline CDR1 and CDR2: MNHEY and SVGAGI. CDR3 region: CASSYQDTIYF.

This chain's CDR3 is CASSQPTNEKLFF. The chain combines TRBV4-2 with TRBJ1-4. Germline V gene data show CDR1 as LGHNA and CDR2 as YNFKEQ. The CDR3 is made up of 13 amino acids.

The chain combines TRBV3-1 with TRBJ2-1. The CDR3 spans 15 residues. Germline loops: CDR1 LGHDT, CDR2 YNNKEL (reference sequence). The CDR3 here is CASSPVEGAVSEQFF.

The chain couples TRBV9 to TRBJ2-7; TCRdb proposes TRBD2, but this gene call is untestable without DNA. The CDR3 totals 16 residues. The germline CDR1 and CDR2 sequences are SGDLS and YYNGEE. CDR3 protein: CASSAGMGSGSLEQYF.

This chain joins TRBV24-1 and TRBJ1-5; as DNA is missing, the TRBD1 call by TCRdb cannot be tested. Germline assignment: CDR1 KGHDR and CDR2 SFDVKD. The CDR3 runs 15 residues. CDR3 sequence: CATGEGAAGNQPQHF.

CDR3 protein: CASSFWQERGYTF. The chain carries TRBV12-3 or TRBV12-4 and TRBJ1-2. The CDR3 is 13 amino acids.

The V gene is TRBV5-1, the J gene TRBJ2-1; as DNA is missing, the TRBD1 call by TCRdb cannot be tested. The CDR3 contains 15 residues. CDR1 SGHRS and CDR2 YFSETQ come from the germline V gene. The CDR3 sequence is CASSLVGTATGEQFF.

The rearrangement joins TRBV5-1 to TRBJ1-3; the TRBD1 assignment by TCRdb is unverifiable without DNA. The CDR3 is 15 amino acids. CDR1 and CDR2 from the germline V gene are SGHRS and YFSETQ. The CDR3 loop reads CASSLGQGNGNTIYF.